These 26 T cell receptor beta chains share one sample of origin, sequenced in a study of T cell responses to AZD1222 COVID-19 vaccine. The repertoire was sequenced with immunoSEQ multiplex PCR; TCRdb's copy has only in-frame clones and lacks some. The table has approximately 140,000 clones, less than 95% seen once. This sample comprised peripheral blood, obtained 28 days after the second dose of the MenACWY control vaccine. These TCRs come from an adult who received the MenACWY meningococcal vaccine as a control.

This clone was seen only once. The rearrangement uses TRBV7-9 and TRBJ2-7, with D unresolved. This CDR3 spans 16 amino acids. Germline CDR1 is SEHNR and CDR2 is FQNEAQ (reference sequence). V lost 1 base and J 5 bases, leaving 18 bases between the germline ends. The CDR3 DNA reads as TGTGCCAGCAGCTTAGTGGGTCAGGCCCAGCGAAACGAGCAGTACTTC. This gives the protein CASSLVGQAQRNEQYF.

This clone was seen a single time. The rearrangement joins TRBV11-3 to TRBJ2-1; the D gene is possibly TRBD2 (6 bases). This CDR3 is 15 amino acids long. CDR1 and CDR2 from the germline V gene are SGHNT and YENEEA. V was shortened by 0 bases and J by 1 base, with 7 bases between the two germline ends. DNA for the CDR3: TGTGCCAGCAGCTTAGATAGCGGATCCTACAATGAGCAGTTCTTC. Encoded protein: CASSLDSGSYNEQFF.

The chain links TRBV19 to TRBJ1-1, with D unresolved. The length of the CDR3 is 12 residues. CDR1 LNHDA and CDR2 SQIVND come from the germline V gene (reference sequence). V was pared by 6 bases and J by 6 bases, with 11 bases between. The CDR3 is CASSIQRSEAFF. The CDR3 DNA is TGTGCCAGTAGCATCCAGAGATCTGAAGCTTTCTTT.

This rearrangement joins TRBV28 to TRBJ1-2; 10 bases are a match to TRBD1. Germline CDR1 reads MDHEN; CDR2 reads SYDVKM. The V and J ends lost 6 bases and 2 bases, in that order; junction bases with no gene match: 3. The CDR3 length is 14 residues. The CDR3 DNA follows: TGTGCCAGCAGACCGGGACAGGGGAACTATGGCTACACCTTC. Encoded protein: CASRPGQGNYGYTF.

This rearrangement joins TRBV9 to TRBJ1-4; D might be TRBD1 (5 bases). The ends were cut back, 4 bases at V and 7 bases at J, with 14 bases in the middle. There are 14 residues in the CDR3. Germline V CDR1 and CDR2: SGDLS, YYNGEE. The CDR3, as DNA: TGTGCCAGCAGCCCCCCGGGGGGAAGTGAAAAACTGTTTTTT. This codes for CASSPPGGSEKLFF.

V usage is TRBV6-5 and J usage is TRBJ2-7, with 8 bases lining up with TRBD1. V lost 6 bases and J lost 3; bases outside the gene matches: 10. This CDR3 is 15 amino acids long. The germline V gene encodes CDR1 MNHEY and CDR2 SVGAGI. DNA for the CDR3: TGTGCCAGCAGAGGGACTCAGGGGGCAGGCTACGAGCAGTACTTC. It specifies CASRGTQGAGYEQYF.

The V gene is TRBV9, the J gene TRBJ1-2; 9 bases align to TRBD1. Germline V gene sequence: CDR1 SGDLS, CDR2 YYNGEE. This CDR3 has 17 residues. V was pared by 4 bases and J by 1 base, with 11 bases of the junction left unmatched. The CDR3 DNA follows: TGTGCCAGCAGCTCACTGGGACGACAGGGGGGTAACTATGGCTACACCTTC. Its translation: CASSSLGRQGGNYGYTF.

Regarding this clone: Other DNA sequences in the same sample also yield this CDR3. This chain joins TRBV3-1 (or the pseudogene TRBV3-2) and TRBJ2-7; no clear D gene. Trimming took off 0 bases at V and 2 bases at J, with 2 bases between the two ends. CDR1 and CDR2 from the germline V gene are LGHDT and YNNKEL (reference sequence). The CDR3 length is 12 residues. The CDR3 reads CASSQEPYEQYF. Written as DNA, the CDR3 is TGTGCCAGCAGCCAAGAACCCTACGAGCAGTACTTC.

The rearrangement joins TRBV2 to TRBJ1-2, with D possibly being TRBD1 (5 bases). The CDR3 covers 15 residues. CDR1 and CDR2 from the germline V gene are SNHLY and FYNNEI. V lost 6 bases, J lost 2 bases, and 16 bases lay in between. CDR3 sequence (DNA): TGTGCCAGCAGCAGAAGCTTGACAGAAAACTATGGCTACACCTTC. Encoded protein: CASSRSLTENYGYTF.

The chain couples TRBV15 to TRBJ1-5; D unclear. Germline values: CDR1 LNHNV, CDR2 YYDKDF (reference sequence). The CDR3 runs to 14 residues. Between the trimmed V and J ends, which lost 1 base and 6 bases, there was a span of 10 bases. The CDR3 reads CATSRVEEGQPQHF. In DNA, the CDR3 is TGTGCCACCAGCAGAGTGGAGGAGGGTCAGCCCCAGCATTTT. Drawing the rest from reference TRBV15 and TRBJ1-5, the complete variable domain is DAMVIQNPRYQVTQFGKPVTLSCSQTLNHNVMYWYQQKSSQAPKLLFHYYDKDFNNEADTPDNFQSRRPNTSFCFLDIRSPGLGDTAMYLCATSRVEEGQPQHFGDGTRLSIL.

The CDR3 is CIPKRSPDGYNEQFF. The CDR3 nucleotides are TGCATCCCGAAACGTAGCCCCGACGGGTACAATGAGCAGTTCTTC. The chain is built from TRBV29-1 and TRBJ2-1; the D is unclear. CDR1 is SQVTM, CDR2 ANQGSEA, per germline. This CDR3 is 15 amino acids long.

The V call is TRBV10-1, the J call TRBJ2-2, with D perhaps given as TRBD1 or TRBD2 (5 bases each). The CDR3 is 12 residues long. With 6 bases removed from V and 5 bases from J, the gap between germline ends came to 7 bases. CDR1 and CDR2 from the germline V gene are WNHNN and SYGVQD (reference sequence). Here the CDR3 DNA reads TGCGCCAGCAGGGGGGAAACCGGGGAGCTGTTTTTT. Protein product: CASRGETGELFF.

The rearrangement links TRBV7-9 to TRBJ1-2, with D possibly being TRBD1 (6 bases). Trimming removed 5 bases at V and 3 bases at J, with 13 bases between. The CDR3 has 14 amino acids. CDR1 and CDR2 (germline): SEHNR, FQNEAQ (reference sequence). The CDR3 sequence: CASSTRGGDYGYTF. CDR3 nucleotides: TGTGCCAGCAGCACCAGGGGTGGGGACTATGGCTACACCTTC.

V and J are TRBV6-5 and TRBJ1-2, with a possible D match to TRBD1 (5 bases). V lost 4 bases and J lost 7, with 13 bases in between. The CDR3 length is 13 residues. Germline values: CDR1 MNHEY, CDR2 SVGAGI. The CDR3 protein is CASSSFPGGGYTF. The CDR3 DNA is TGTGCCAGCAGTTCCTTCCCGGGGGGTGGCTACACCTTC.

This chain connects TRBV5-1 to TRBJ2-7; unclear D gene. Germline V gene sequence: CDR1 SGHRS, CDR2 YFSETQ. The CDR3 extends over 14 amino acids. The V end was cut by 0 bases, the J end by 2 bases, with 9 bases between. This CDR3 reads CASSLDALAYEQYF. The CDR3 region has the DNA TGCGCCAGCAGCTTGGATGCGTTAGCCTACGAGCAGTACTTC.

The chain employs TRBV9 and TRBJ2-1; D not resolved. This CDR3 spans 11 amino acids. Germline CDR1 SGDLS, CDR2 YYNGEE. V lost 4 bases and J 7 bases, leaving 6 bases between the germline ends. Here the CDR3 DNA reads TGTGCCAGCAGCACAGCTAATGAGCAGTTCTTC. Its translation: CASSTANEQFF.

The genes are TRBV15 and TRBJ1-4; D unresolved. V shed 1 base and J shed 0 bases, with 0 bases lying between them. Looked up from germline, CDR1 is LNHNV and CDR2 is YYDKDF (reference sequence). The CDR3 sequence is 13 residues long. CDR3 in amino acids: CATSRATNEKLFF. The CDR3 nucleotides are TGTGCCACCAGCAGAGCAACTAATGAAAAACTGTTTTTT.

This chain links TRBV10-2 with TRBJ2-3; TRBD2 might be the D (5 bases). The CDR3 runs to 15 residues. Germline V gene sequence: CDR1 WSHSY, CDR2 SAAADI. The V and J ends lost 0 bases and 2 bases respectively, with 9 bases between them. The CDR3 DNA reads as TGCGCCAGCAGTGAGTCCGGGGTGCCCACAGATACGCAGTATTTT. It codes for CASSESGVPTDTQYF.

This chain connects TRBV7-2 to TRBJ2-7; TRBD1 agrees at 8 bases. Germline values: CDR1 SGHTA, CDR2 FQGNSA. The V segment lost 4 bases and the J segment 3 bases; nucleotides outside the gene matches: 8. The CDR3 loop spans 15 amino acids. The CDR3: CASSSNARGRYEQYF. As DNA, the CDR3 is TGTGCCAGCAGCTCCAACGCCAGGGGGCGCTACGAGCAGTACTTC.

Comments on this clone: Other DNA variants within this sample encode the same CDR3. The chain links TRBV7-9 to TRBJ1-5; no reliable D call. CDR1 is SEHNR, CDR2 FQNEAQ, per germline (reference sequence). The CDR3 is 13 amino acids. The ends were cut back, 3 bases at V and 6 bases at J, with 9 bases in the middle. The CDR3 spells CASSLVSGQPQHF. The DNA for the CDR3 is TGTGCCAGCAGCTTGGTCTCGGGTCAGCCCCAGCATTTT.

In its sample, this clone was seen once. The genes are TRBV6-5 and TRBJ2-7; 8 nucleotides match TRBD1. From germline, CDR1 is MNHEY and CDR2 SVGAGI. The V and J ends lost 8 bases and 2 bases, in that order; junction bases with no gene match: 8. The CDR3 covers 14 residues. CDR3 sequence: CASVGAGGPYEQYF. The CDR3 nucleotides read TGTGCCAGCGTTGGGGCAGGGGGCCCCTACGAGCAGTACTTC.

V gene TRBV28 combines with J gene TRBJ2-5; perhaps TRBD2 as D (5 bases). The CDR3 sequence is 12 residues long. V gave up 4 bases and J gave up 5 bases, with 8 bases separating them. Germline V gives CDR1 MDHEN, CDR2 SYDVKM. As DNA, the CDR3 is TGTGCCAGCAGTTATTTAGCGGAGACCCAGTACTTC. Amino acids: CASSYLAETQYF.

This rearrangement joins TRBV7-7 to TRBJ2-1; 8 bases are a match to TRBD2. Looked up from germline, CDR1 is SSHAT and CDR2 is FNYEAQ (reference sequence). The CDR3 has 15 amino acids. The CDR3 loop is CAPGRRGVTDNEQFF. CDR3 sequence (DNA): TGTGCACCGGGGCGGCGGGGGGTAACAGACAATGAGCAGTTCTTC. The full variable domain, its missing parts supplied by reference TRBV7-7 and TRBJ2-1, is GAGVSQSPRYKVTKRGQDVTLRCDPISSHATLYWYQQALGQGPEFLTYFNYEAQPDKSGLPSDRFSAERPEGSISTLTIQRTEQRDSAMYRCAPGRRGVTDNEQFFGPGTRLTVL.

This clone occurred once. V gene TRBV30 combines with J gene TRBJ1-1; no clear D gene. The CDR3 has 12 amino acids. Germline V gives CDR1 GTSNPN, CDR2 SVGIG (reference sequence). Trimming pared 5 bases from V and 6 bases from J, leaving 13 bases between. CDR3 region: CAWESQAAEAFF. CDR3 DNA sequence: TGTGCCTGGGAGTCCCAGGCGGCTGAAGCTTTCTTT.

This clone showed up just a few times. J is TRBJ2-1 and V is TRBV4-3, with a weak D call TRBD2 (6 bases). Per germline, CDR1 LGHNA and CDR2 YSLEER. This CDR3 has 17 residues. V gave up 0 bases and J gave up 4 bases, with 16 bases separating them. CDR3 residues: CASSQDSGGGGYNEQFF. DNA for the CDR3: TGCGCCAGCAGCCAAGATAGCGGCGGAGGAGGATACAATGAGCAGTTCTTC.

This chain uses TRBV5-1 with TRBJ1-1, with D possibly matching TRBD1 (5 bases). Germline V gene sequence: CDR1 SGHRS, CDR2 YFSETQ. The length of the CDR3 is 15 residues. V was trimmed by 0 bases and J by 1 base, leaving 10 bases between them. In nucleotides, the CDR3 is TGCGCCAGCAGCTTGGTTGGGGCAGGGAACACTGAAGCTTTCTTT. This codes for CASSLVGAGNTEAFF.